Reported below is one T cell receptor beta chain. The sample belongs to a study of control samples from healthy donors and cancer patients. The CDR3 contains 12 residues. Germline lookup yields CDR1 MNHEY and CDR2 SMNVEV (reference sequence). V was shortened by 1 base and J by 7 bases, with 8 bases between the two germline ends. Clones were sequenced by immunoSEQ multiplex PCR, and TCRdb holds only the in-frame ones, with some missing. This table holds 170,000 or so clones, 90% found once. The receptor was derived from a woman aged 45-65 years in good health. This sequence joins TRBV27 and TRBJ2-7, with a tentative D call TRBD1 (5 bases). Specimen: blood. The CDR3 sequence: CASSLFGAEQYF. DNA of the CDR3: TGTGCCAGCAGTTTATTTGGGGCTGAGCAGTACTTC.